This TCR beta chain is drawn from a study of shared clonotypes between healthy human individuals. The wider study: Donors had three CD4 naive, three CD4 memory, two CD8 naive and one CD8 memory plate apiece.

CDR1 and CDR2 (germline): SGHDN, FVKESK. Trimming took 2 bases from V and 1 from J, leaving 6 bases between them. The CDR3 spans 14 residues. Repertoires were generated with immunoSEQ multiplex PCR, while TCRdb's copy carries only in-frame clones and drops some. This sample carries approximately 1,500,000 clones, around 98% of them seen once, and the ten largest clones take around 0.45%. The specimen sequenced was naive CD4+ T cells sorted from blood. Sample subset: CD45RA+ positively selected. The genes are TRBV14 and TRBJ2-1, with D uncertain. The clonotype was recovered from a man aged 25-40 years in good health. The CDR3 is CASSQLVSYNEQFF. In DNA form, the CDR3 reads TGTGCCAGCAGCCAACTAGTTTCCTACAATGAGCAGTTCTTC.